These T cell receptor beta chains were read from a single sample in a study of CXCR3-negative and CXCR3-positive naive CD8 T cells. Reprocessing the 5' RACE reads, TCRdb reports a single entry for every CDR3 protein and omits DNA. The sample shows about 43,000 distinct CDR3 sequences, and roughly 14% sits with its ten largest clones. The sample was memory CD8+ T cells from blood. Receptors were obtained from a human donor in good health. Some clones in this sample may be carry-over from other donors' samples. CDR3s include the opening cysteine and the closing phenylalanine or tryptophan.

CDR3 protein: CASEQRNTEAFF; V gene: TRBV27; CDR3 length: 12; J gene: TRBJ1-1
CDR3 protein: CASKPGTANTGELFF; V gene: TRBV23-1; CDR3 length: 15; J gene: TRBJ2-2
CDR3 protein: CASSQGRPYEQYF; V gene: TRBV3-1; CDR3 length: 13; J gene: TRBJ2-7
CDR3 protein: CASREDISKTQYF; V gene: TRBV2; CDR3 length: 13; J gene: TRBJ2-5
CDR3 protein: CASSSGQGAFF; V gene: TRBV19; CDR3 length: 11; J gene: TRBJ1-1
CDR3 protein: CASTLGGRRGYQETQYF; V gene: TRBV10-1; CDR3 length: 17; J gene: TRBJ2-5
CDR3 protein: CASSQASGGAGELFF; V gene: TRBV4-2; CDR3 length: 15; J gene: TRBJ2-2
CDR3 protein: CASSPDGYNQPQHF; V gene: TRBV5-1; CDR3 length: 14; J gene: TRBJ1-5
CDR3 protein: CASSLPGPDTQYF; V gene: TRBV13; CDR3 length: 13; J gene: TRBJ2-3
CDR3 protein: CASSPGTDSSYEQYF; V gene: TRBV7-6; CDR3 length: 15; J gene: TRBJ2-7
CDR3 protein: CASSQDSTANTGELFF; V gene: TRBV4-3; CDR3 length: 16; J gene: TRBJ2-2
CDR3 protein: CATSRARELNTEAFF; V gene: TRBV15; CDR3 length: 15; J gene: TRBJ1-1
CDR3 protein: CASSSPTSGGPYTGELFF; V gene: TRBV5-1; CDR3 length: 18; J gene: TRBJ2-2
CDR3 protein: CASSLAGASREQFF; V gene: TRBV5-1; CDR3 length: 14; J gene: TRBJ2-1
CDR3 protein: CASSFPTTGGTTDTQYF; V gene: TRBV7-9; CDR3 length: 17; J gene: TRBJ2-3
CDR3 protein: CASSYSPGSSGYTF; V gene: TRBV6-6; CDR3 length: 14; J gene: TRBJ1-2
CDR3 protein: CASSLYEYEQYF; V gene: TRBV12-3/TRBV12-4; CDR3 length: 12; J gene: TRBJ2-7
CDR3 protein: CSVQESHTEAFF; V gene: TRBV20-1; CDR3 length: 12; J gene: TRBJ1-1
CDR3 protein: CASSLLGVGVQETQYF; V gene: TRBV7-2; CDR3 length: 16; J gene: TRBJ2-5
CDR3 protein: CASSPPGEQYF; V gene: TRBV6-6; CDR3 length: 11; J gene: TRBJ2-7
CDR3 protein: CASSLVWGAGQPQHF; V gene: TRBV5-1; CDR3 length: 15; J gene: TRBJ1-5
CDR3 protein: CASSFGNQVDQPQHF; V gene: TRBV7-9; CDR3 length: 15; J gene: TRBJ1-5
CDR3 protein: CSARTGGYQPQYF; V gene: TRBV20-1; CDR3 length: 13; J gene: TRBJ1-5
CDR3 protein: CASSSPTGDEQYF; V gene: TRBV5-1; CDR3 length: 13; J gene: TRBJ2-7
CDR3 protein: CASSLVFGGNNEQFF; V gene: TRBV7-7; CDR3 length: 15; J gene: TRBJ2-1
CDR3 protein: CSVEDTLRGGYTF; V gene: TRBV29-1; CDR3 length: 13; J gene: TRBJ1-2
CDR3 protein: CSASTASGRGSDTQYF; V gene: TRBV20-1; CDR3 length: 16; J gene: TRBJ2-3
CDR3 protein: CASSLEASSERGGYGYTF; V gene: TRBV5-1; CDR3 length: 18; J gene: TRBJ1-2
CDR3 protein: CASSQGLTEAFF; V gene: TRBV4-2; CDR3 length: 12; J gene: TRBJ1-1
CDR3 protein: CSATDRAYEQYF; V gene: TRBV29-1; CDR3 length: 12; J gene: TRBJ2-7
CDR3 protein: CASSYGGTYGYTF; V gene: TRBV6-5; CDR3 length: 13; J gene: TRBJ1-2
CDR3 protein: CASSSTGSYEQYF; V gene: TRBV7-9; CDR3 length: 13; J gene: TRBJ2-7
CDR3 protein: CASSPSGASLYEQYF; V gene: TRBV5-1; CDR3 length: 15; J gene: TRBJ2-7
CDR3 protein: CASSLEGHSETQYF; V gene: TRBV28; CDR3 length: 14; J gene: TRBJ2-5
CDR3 protein: CASSYDRANTGELFF; V gene: TRBV4-1; CDR3 length: 15; J gene: TRBJ2-2
CDR3 protein: CASSHPSGGASRNEQFF; V gene: TRBV4-1; CDR3 length: 17; J gene: TRBJ2-1
CDR3 protein: CSARSGVNEQFF; V gene: TRBV20-1; CDR3 length: 12; J gene: TRBJ2-1
CDR3 protein: CSANSGTLSSYNEQFF; V gene: TRBV20-1; CDR3 length: 16; J gene: TRBJ2-1
CDR3 protein: CASSYSRRADEQYF; V gene: TRBV6-5; CDR3 length: 14; J gene: TRBJ2-7
CDR3 protein: CASSLVVVRGEQFF; V gene: TRBV5-1; CDR3 length: 14; J gene: TRBJ2-1
CDR3 protein: CASSPQTGPTDTQYF; V gene: TRBV7-6; CDR3 length: 15; J gene: TRBJ2-3
CDR3 protein: CSVSTRQNTEAFF; V gene: TRBV29-1; CDR3 length: 13; J gene: TRBJ1-1
CDR3 protein: CASSLAGMGAYEQYF; V gene: TRBV5-1; CDR3 length: 15; J gene: TRBJ2-7
CDR3 protein: CASSSSLADLTGELFF; V gene: TRBV7-3; CDR3 length: 16; J gene: TRBJ2-2
CDR3 protein: CASSLFQGRNTEAFF; V gene: TRBV28; CDR3 length: 15; J gene: TRBJ1-1
CDR3 protein: CASNVGYNEQFF; V gene: TRBV3-1; CDR3 length: 12; J gene: TRBJ2-1
CDR3 protein: CSARDAGQGDTEAFF; V gene: TRBV20-1; CDR3 length: 15; J gene: TRBJ1-1
CDR3 protein: CASSPHLPDTSYEQYF; V gene: TRBV27; CDR3 length: 16; J gene: TRBJ2-7
CDR3 protein: CASSLGVDLSSYNEQFF; V gene: TRBV7-7; CDR3 length: 17; J gene: TRBJ2-1
CDR3 protein: CASSRLHNSANAETQYF; V gene: TRBV7-9; CDR3 length: 17; J gene: TRBJ2-5
CDR3 protein: CASLEGSNQPQHF; V gene: TRBV6-2/TRBV6-3; CDR3 length: 13; J gene: TRBJ1-5
CDR3 protein: CASSIVDGGIYEQYF; V gene: TRBV19; CDR3 length: 15; J gene: TRBJ2-7
CDR3 protein: CASSEEMGPNTEGFF; V gene: TRBV6-1; CDR3 length: 15; J gene: TRBJ1-1
CDR3 protein: CASSSGSSYEQYF; V gene: TRBV10-2; CDR3 length: 13; J gene: TRBJ2-7
CDR3 protein: CASTKGHLGTEAFF; V gene: TRBV23-1; CDR3 length: 14; J gene: TRBJ1-1
CDR3 protein: CAISEDLGTSGPYNEQFF; V gene: TRBV10-3; CDR3 length: 18; J gene: TRBJ2-1
CDR3 protein: CSVEKGLNTGELFF; V gene: TRBV29-1; CDR3 length: 14; J gene: TRBJ2-2